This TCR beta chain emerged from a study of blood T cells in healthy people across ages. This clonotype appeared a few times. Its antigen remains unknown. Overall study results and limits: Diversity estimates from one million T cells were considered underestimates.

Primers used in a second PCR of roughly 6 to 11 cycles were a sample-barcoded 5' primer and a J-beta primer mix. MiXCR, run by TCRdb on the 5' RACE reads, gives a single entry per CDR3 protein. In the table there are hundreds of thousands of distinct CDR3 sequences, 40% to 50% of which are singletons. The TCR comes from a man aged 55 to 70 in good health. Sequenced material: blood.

CDR3 residues: CASRFRGGTDTQYF. In DNA form, the CDR3 reads TGTGCCAGCAGGTTCAGGGGGGGCACAGATACGCAGTATTTT. The gene calls are TRBV2 and TRBJ2-3; D is possibly TRBD1 (7 bases). This CDR3 has 14 residues. V lost 6 bases to trimming and J lost 1 base, with 11 bases between them. CDR1 is SNHLY, CDR2 FYNNEI, per germline.